The rows below give T cell receptor beta chains drawn from one sample of a study of shared clonotypes between healthy human individuals. Measured with immunoSEQ multiplex PCR; TCRdb has only the in-frame clones, and not every one. In the table there are approximately 2,000,000 clones, about nine tenths of which are singletons. Sequenced input: naive CD4+ T cells from PBMCs. The receptors originated from a man younger than 30 in good health. Some clones in this sample may be carry-over from other donors' samples. Both conserved end residues are part of each CDR3.

cdr3_aa v_call
CASSTGTEVYEQYF TRBV28
CASSAGSYEQYF TRBV28
CAWSATRGGDIGAFF TRBV30
CASSGQHNEQFF TRBV2
CASSSRDGNEKLFF TRBV27
CASSRKGEGGSRGNEQYF TRBV4-2
CASSGGVTDTQYF TRBV7-3
CASSRPGQGTYEQYF TRBV6-1
CASSVLPSETQYF TRBV11-2
CASSPTGGAGTEAFF TRBV5-1